The clone carrying this T cell receptor (beta chain) is labeled medium-sized (0.01 to 0.1%) based on frequency. CDR1 is MRHNA and CDR2 is SNTAGT in the germline V gene. The CDR3 consists of 14 residues. Each sample's input was around 250 ng genomic DNA, 35,000 to 40,000 genome equivalents. One tube held mixed TRB-A and TRB-B primer pools for touch-down PCR. TCRdb reprocessed the multiplex PCR reads; each CDR3 protein has one entry and no DNA is given. In total, the table holds approximately 7,200 distinct CDR3 sequences. The sample originates from a study of T cell clusters in autoimmune cytopenias. The sample also formed part of further work on T cell repertoires in aging, cancer and after chemotherapy. As that study records: Median generation probability rose over the chemotherapy interval in each cancer cohort, suggesting rebound thymic output.

V usage is TRBV6-4 and J usage is TRBJ2-3; the TCRdb D gene call, TRBD1, has no DNA to confirm it. The sample taken for sequencing was peripheral blood. The receptor was derived from a human donor in good health. Here the CDR3 reads CASSEGTATDTQYF.